This T cell receptor beta chain is drawn from a study of cytomegalovirus exposure and HLA in healthy donors (dated by TCRdb to about 2017). Regarding the complete study: An earlier analysis of 587 of the donors reported 250 to 350 Gb of sequence data and 100 million to 140 million unique TCR beta sequences from about 179 million T cells. About 300 gigabases of sequencing data and roughly 81 million unique TCR sequences made up an early release that covered approximately 650 HLA-typed donors. The genetic ancestry cluster associated with self-reported Caucasian donors included about four fifths of the 398 genotyped donors. The study aimed to test whether signatures of past pathogen exposure could be identified by cataloging public T cell receptors. The study used immunosequencing to profile the T cell repertoires of approximately 690 subjects and linked those repertoires to cytomegalovirus serostatus. A separate validation cohort of about 110 different subjects was used in addition to the roughly 700-subject first cohort. High-throughput TCR immunosequencing, statistical association of individual TCRs with disease status, and machine learning were combined to predict cytomegalovirus infection status. A later analysis re-analyzed previously published TCR beta repertoires from 666 donors and added high-resolution HLA genotyping to study TCR occurrence patterns. The later analysis used no new phenotypic data to find candidate immune exposures, relying instead on TCR beta sequences and their occurrence across donors. An earlier analysis of approximately 500 of the donors applied high-throughput TCR beta sequencing to assess whether each TCR beta V gene segment acted as functional or pseudogenic. Donor age, sex, ethnicity and CMV serostatus were compiled together with the repertoire data. A later genetic analysis used genome-wide SNP genotypes for about three fifths of the 666 donors, treating that subset as a discovery cohort. All discovery cohort repertoires had been generated using a single sequencing platform. Both class I and class II loci were covered by HLA typing, at four-digit resolution. The number of donors typed differed by locus, with about 629-640 for A, B, C, DRB1 and DQB1, roughly 520 for DQA1, 600 to 610 for DPA1, and around 450 for DPB1. Five DR-DQ haplotypes were handled as single units for association and clustering because linkage in the cohort was strong. On average, 235,054 unique TCR beta nucleotide sequences were sequenced per donor among some 420 genotyped donors of the cohort, with 15% to 20% of those sequences being non-productive.

In total, over 600 healthy bone marrow donors made up the cohort. All cohort members were sampled while nominally healthy, although unrecorded immune exposures were likely present. The donor was CMV seropositive and belonged to the group of a few hundred seropositive cohort members. Every donor gave a peripheral blood sample, and the peripheral blood mononuclear cells from that sample were used for TCR beta sequencing. Genomic DNA was extracted from the blood cell samples with the Qiagen DNeasy Blood Extraction Kit. General study outcomes and caveats: According to a later analysis, parvovirus B19, influenza, CMV and Epstein-Barr virus appeared linked to several top co-occurrence clusters. According to the authors, the approach could potentially be generalized to other disease states and immunological phenotypes. The classifier was reported to diagnose cytomegalovirus status with high specificity and sensitivity in both the original and validation cohorts. An earlier analysis of 450 to 750 of the donors showed that most TCR beta V segments appeared in productive rearrangements either about 87% or about 30% of the time, which broadly matched IMGT annotations. Linkage disequilibrium might explain the correlated functional status among segregating V segments, but an unknown experimental factor could not be ruled out. An association between a missense DCLRE1C variant and V-gene and J-gene trimming of TCR beta chains was found in a later genetic analysis and replicated in an independent cohort. The cohort was sequenced for TCR beta chains only, and without alpha or paired-chain data the features that could be detected were limited. Presence/absence analyses assumed roughly uniform sequencing depth across donors, an assumption that may not hold. Some IMGT-functional V segments, including TRBV6-2 and TRBV6-3, could not be distinguished by the 87-base-pair reads and were therefore excluded. Specific HLA alleles were associated with 16,951 TCR beta sequences at a false discovery rate of 0.05 in a later analysis. When HLA alleles, especially DR and DQ, strongly co-occurred, TCR associations were difficult to assign to individual alleles. While some public TCRs were present in many individuals, most TCR sequences turned up only very rarely across donors. Because counts were too low, roughly 18 rarely observed V segments, including chromosome 9 orphons, were left out of the earlier analysis of some 640 of the donors. A total of 150 or so TCR beta chains were listed by the study as associated with cytomegalovirus. According to a later genetic analysis, donors in an Asian-associated ancestry cluster had fewer N-insertions in productive TCRs than the approximately 710-donor mean. The only immune exposure information available for the cohort was CMV serostatus. A cluster of highly shared sequence variants was judged likely to be a technical artifact of the sequencing pipeline. A later analysis found that most CMV-associated TCR beta chains appeared HLA-restricted, with HLA associations seemingly driven largely by CMV exposure. A later analysis found that HLA-associated TCR beta chains were more clonally expanded and had lower generation probabilities than equally common non-associated chains. In vitro tests confirmed that a few of the cytomegalovirus-associated TCR beta chains recognize cytomegalovirus antigens. A further reported finding was that TCR beta sequences accurately predicted the HLA-A and HLA-B alleles for most subjects in the first cohort. In a later analysis, TCR association rates were found to vary across HLA loci, with the most associated TCRs seen for DRB1 alleles and the fewest for HLA-C alleles. Because HLA typing was missing for some donors at each locus, association tests included only the typed subset.

Library creation used the immunoSEQ multiplex PCR assay. For the multiplex PCR, a mixture combining 60 forward primers for TCR Vbeta segments and 13 reverse primers for TCR Jbeta segments was used. A multiplex PCR assay on genomic DNA amplified the CDR3 region of rearranged TCR beta genes. The amplified TCR beta libraries were sequenced on the Illumina HiSeq System as 87-base-pair reads. Per the source publication's procedure: In a later analysis, tens of millions of unique TCR beta chains were counted across the roughly 670 repertoires, and roughly 11 million of these chains were shared by at least two donors. Raw reads were error-corrected and collapsed into unique sequences with a nearest-neighbor algorithm that merged closely related sequences to remove PCR and sequencing errors. CDR3 sequences were aligned to IMGT reference sequences to assign V, D and J gene segments. For a sequence to be retained, a match of at least six nucleotides to both a V gene segment and a J gene segment was required. A rearrangement was called productive if the CDR3 had no stop codons and remained in frame with V and J, and every other rearrangement was called non-productive. CDR3 was defined according to IMGT convention as the region running from the second conserved V-encoded cysteine to the conserved J-encoded phenylalanine. Sequences without an unambiguous match to a single V gene segment were excluded from the earlier analysis of a few hundred of the donors. An earlier analysis of fewer than 650 of the donors classified V segments as functional when productive rearrangements were above 56.7% and as segregating when the standard deviation between donors was above 5%. To diagnose cytomegalovirus status from the catalog of TCR beta chain sequences, a statistical classification framework was built. In a later analysis, V and J genes were assigned by comparing TCR nucleotide sequences against IMGT/GENE-DB human TR gene sequences. In a later analysis, CDR3 sequences and most-parsimonious VDJ recombination scenarios were assigned using the TCRdist pipeline. In a later analysis, each TCR beta chain was defined by its CDR3 amino acid sequence together with its V-gene family, and reads lacking a unique V-gene family were excluded. A later analysis removed 500 to 600 highly shared, low-generation-probability nucleotide sequences to deal with suspected cross-contamination and a sequencing artifact. In a later analysis, a clonal expansion index was calculated for each public chain from normalized within-repertoire ranks of inferred template counts. A later analysis computed generation probabilities with a VDJ recombination model fitted to out-of-frame rearrangements, and checked the results against IGoR. In a later analysis, TCR-TCR, TCR-HLA and TCR-CMV co-occurrence was scored with hypergeometric tests, and a repertoire-size bias correction was applied to TCR pairs. A later analysis estimated false discovery rates by permuting HLA or CMV assignments 20 times. A later analysis grouped co-occurring TCRs with DBSCAN, adding TCRdist sequence similarity when clustering within HLA-allele-positive subsets. Co-occurrence clustering excluded repertoires with fewer than 30,000 or more than 120,000 public chains, plus five with anomalous nucleotide sharing. The clones in this table, taken by TCRdb from immuneACCESS, are in-frame only. Not every clone is retained; where verified, under half of the shortfall comes from an unresolved V gene, and the cause of the rest is unknown. From that table come the V and J calls and clone size; the DNA was used to work out D and trimming. Here the sample has approximately 100,000 clones; 65% to 80% occur a single time. The ten largest clones add up to about a tenth of the sample.

Trimming accounts for 0 bases at V and 8 bases at J, while the number of junction bases matched to no gene is 10. Per the germline V gene (reference sequence), SEHNR is the CDR1 and FQNEAQ is the CDR2. Including cysteine and phenylalanine, the CDR3 has 17 amino acids. Kept here is only the CDR3 DNA, which spans 51 bases and is read in frame from base 1. Concerning this clone: No antigen is known for it. Per-base quality was not reported, and no clone a single base away is much larger than it.

Sequencing was performed on PBMCs. This chain is built from TRBV7-9 and TRBJ2-5, and TRBD2 matches 12 of the central bases. This clonotype was obtained from a man aged 40-49 years in good health and CMV-seropositive. CDR3 region: CASSLARTSGDQVTQYF. The sequenced DNA: TGTGCCAGCAGCTTAGCCCGGACTAGCGGGGACCAAGTCACCCAGTACTTC.